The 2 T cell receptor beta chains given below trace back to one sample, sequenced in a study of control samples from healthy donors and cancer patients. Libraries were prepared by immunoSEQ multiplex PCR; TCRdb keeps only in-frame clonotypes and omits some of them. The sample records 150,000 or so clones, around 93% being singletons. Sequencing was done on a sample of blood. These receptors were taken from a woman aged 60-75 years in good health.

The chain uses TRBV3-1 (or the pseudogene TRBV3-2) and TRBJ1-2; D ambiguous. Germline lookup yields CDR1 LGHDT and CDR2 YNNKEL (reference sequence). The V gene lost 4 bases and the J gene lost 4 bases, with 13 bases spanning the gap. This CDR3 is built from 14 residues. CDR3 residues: CASSRASGSYGYTF. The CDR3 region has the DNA TGTGCCAGCAGCCGCGCGAGTGGCTCCTATGGCTACACCTTC.

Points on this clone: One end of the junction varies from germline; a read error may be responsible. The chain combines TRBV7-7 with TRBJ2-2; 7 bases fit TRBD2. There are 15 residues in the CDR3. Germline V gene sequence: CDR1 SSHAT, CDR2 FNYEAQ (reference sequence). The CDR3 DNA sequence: TGTGCTAGCAGCCAGTGGGAGGGAACGGCCGGGGAGCTGTTTTTT. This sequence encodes CASSQWEGTAGELFF.